The rows below give T cell receptor beta chains drawn from one sample of a study of blood T cell repertoires in COVID-19. Libraries were prepared by immunoSEQ multiplex PCR; TCRdb keeps only in-frame clonotypes and omits some of them. Among hundreds of thousands of clones listed, over 75% were seen once. The sample taken for sequencing was PBMCs or T cells enriched from blood (not recorded which). These receptors were collected from a woman between 35 and 50 years old who had recovered from COVID-19. The CDR3 runs from the conserved cysteine through the conserved F or W. The order of the fields is clone size, D gene, J gene, V gene, CDR3 protein, CDR3 DNA. A D gene is named only where the DNA matches it firmly. Clone size is not always given. Where it is, it says once, few, many or a class for expanded clones.

clone_size: .
d_call: TRBD2
j_call: TRBJ2-1
v_call: TRBV7-8
cdr3_aa: CASSLVTAGGRSAYNEQFF
cdr3_nt: TGTGCCAGCAGCTTAGTAACGGCGGGGGGGAGGAGCGCCTACAATGAGCAGTTCTTC

clone_size: .
d_call: TRBD1
j_call: TRBJ2-5
v_call: TRBV4-1
cdr3_aa: CASSQDLGTGGARGETQYF
cdr3_nt: TGCGCCAGCAGCCAAGATCTGGGGACAGGGGGCGCCCGGGGAGAGACCCAGTACTTC

clone_size: .
d_call: .
j_call: TRBJ1-3
v_call: TRBV6-5
cdr3_aa: CASRLGAYSGNTIYF
cdr3_nt: TGTGCCAGCAGACTGGGCGCCTACTCTGGAAACACCATATATTTT

clone_size: .
d_call: TRBD2
j_call: TRBJ2-1
v_call: TRBV29-1
cdr3_aa: CSARTSLYNEQFF
cdr3_nt: TGCAGCGCTCGGACTAGCCTTTACAATGAGCAGTTCTTC

clone_size: .
d_call: .
j_call: TRBJ2-3
v_call: TRBV15
cdr3_aa: CATSRELRLQEYF
cdr3_nt: TGTGCCACCAGCAGAGAATTGCGACTTCAAGAGTATTTT

clone_size: .
d_call: TRBD2
j_call: TRBJ2-1
v_call: TRBV6-5
cdr3_aa: CASKREGKGEQFF
cdr3_nt: TGTGCCAGCAAGCGGGAGGGCAAGGGTGAGCAGTTCTTC

clone_size: .
d_call: .
j_call: TRBJ2-1
v_call: TRBV21-1
cdr3_aa: CASTLPGTVNSSYNEQFF
cdr3_nt: TGTGCCAGCACCTTACCCGGGACTGTCAATTCCTCCTACAATGAGCAGTTCTTC

clone_size: .
d_call: .
j_call: TRBJ1-2
v_call: TRBV28
cdr3_aa: CASRETENYGYTF
cdr3_nt: TGTGCCAGCAGGGAGACAGAGAACTATGGCTACACCTTC

clone_size: .
d_call: .
j_call: TRBJ2-5
v_call: TRBV14
cdr3_aa: CASPRGSGEETQYF
cdr3_nt: TGTGCCAGCCCCAGGGGCAGCGGAGAGGAGACCCAGTACTTC

clone_size: .
d_call: TRBD2
j_call: TRBJ2-1
v_call: TRBV18
cdr3_aa: CASSPDGGIPTNNEQFF
cdr3_nt: TGTGCCAGCTCACCAGACGGGGGGATCCCTACTAACAATGAGCAGTTCTTC

clone_size: .
d_call: TRBD1
j_call: TRBJ1-5
v_call: TRBV6-5
cdr3_aa: CASRNTGGNQPQHF
cdr3_nt: TGTGCCAGCAGGAACACAGGGGGCAATCAGCCCCAGCATTTT

clone_size: .
d_call: .
j_call: TRBJ1-3
v_call: TRBV3-1/TRBV3-2
cdr3_aa: CASSQGTGNTIYF
cdr3_nt: TGTGCCAGCAGCCAAGGGACAGGAAACACCATATATTTT

clone_size: .
d_call: .
j_call: TRBJ2-7
v_call: TRBV19
cdr3_aa: CASSSSGYNEQYF
cdr3_nt: TGTGCCAGTAGTTCCTCAGGGTATAACGAGCAGTACTTC

clone_size: .
d_call: TRBD2
j_call: TRBJ2-7
v_call: TRBV18
cdr3_aa: CASSRRDYRNLYEQYF
cdr3_nt: TGTGCCAGCTCACGCCGGGACTACCGCAACCTATACGAGCAGTACTTC

clone_size: .
d_call: TRBD2
j_call: TRBJ2-5
v_call: TRBV24-1
cdr3_aa: CATSDLSLAGDQETQYF
cdr3_nt: TGTGCCACCAGTGATTTAAGCCTAGCGGGCGACCAAGAGACCCAGTACTTC

clone_size: .
d_call: TRBD2
j_call: TRBJ2-1
v_call: TRBV3-1/TRBV3-2
cdr3_aa: CASSQAFQRENEQFF
cdr3_nt: TGTGCCAGCAGCCAAGCGTTCCAGCGGGAGAATGAGCAGTTCTTC

clone_size: .
d_call: .
j_call: TRBJ1-5
v_call: TRBV5-1
cdr3_aa: CASSLDGGDQPQHF
cdr3_nt: TGCGCCAGCAGCTTGGATGGGGGCGATCAGCCCCAGCATTTT

clone_size: .
d_call: TRBD2
j_call: TRBJ2-7
v_call: TRBV6-5
cdr3_aa: CASRQWEGYEQYF
cdr3_nt: TGTGCCAGCCGACAGTGGGAGGGCTACGAGCAGTACTTC

clone_size: .
d_call: TRBD1
j_call: TRBJ1-1
v_call: TRBV25-1
cdr3_aa: CASVTGWNTEAFF
cdr3_nt: TGTGCCAGCGTGACAGGGTGGAACACTGAAGCTTTCTTT

clone_size: .
d_call: TRBD1
j_call: TRBJ1-1
v_call: TRBV7-9
cdr3_aa: CASSYLTGLPLTEAFF
cdr3_nt: TGTGCCAGCAGCTATCTGACAGGGTTGCCCCTCACTGAAGCTTTCTTT

clone_size: .
d_call: .
j_call: TRBJ2-7
v_call: TRBV4-1
cdr3_aa: CASSQDGWGVSYEQYF
cdr3_nt: TGCGCCAGCAGCCAAGATGGCTGGGGGGTCTCCTACGAGCAGTACTTC

clone_size: once
d_call: TRBD2
j_call: TRBJ2-3
v_call: TRBV7-2
cdr3_aa: CASSSQPPGSGALDTQYF
cdr3_nt: TGTGCCAGCAGCTCACAACCCCCTGGTAGCGGGGCCCTGGATACGCAGTATTTT

clone_size: .
d_call: .
j_call: TRBJ2-7
v_call: TRBV28
cdr3_aa: CASSLSDLAGRREQYF
cdr3_nt: TGTGCCAGCAGTTTATCCGACTTGGCGGGGAGGCGGGAGCAGTACTTC

clone_size: .
d_call: .
j_call: TRBJ2-3
v_call: TRBV6-2/TRBV6-3
cdr3_aa: CASSYAFRGSTDTQYF
cdr3_nt: TGTGCCAGCAGTTATGCCTTTCGCGGGAGCACAGATACGCAGTATTTT

clone_size: .
d_call: .
j_call: TRBJ1-3
v_call: TRBV30
cdr3_aa: CAWTAGVSGNTIYF
cdr3_nt: TGTGCCTGGACAGCAGGGGTCTCTGGAAACACCATATATTTT

clone_size: .
d_call: TRBD2
j_call: TRBJ2-7
v_call: TRBV6-5
cdr3_aa: CASRTGTSGYEQYF
cdr3_nt: TGTGCCAGCAGGACCGGGACTAGCGGCTACGAGCAGTACTTC

clone_size: once
d_call: TRBD1
j_call: TRBJ2-3
v_call: TRBV11-3
cdr3_aa: CASRPGQGAVGSTDTQYF
cdr3_nt: TGTGCCAGCAGACCGGGACAGGGGGCGGTTGGGAGCACAGATACGCAGTATTTT

clone_size: .
d_call: .
j_call: TRBJ1-1
v_call: TRBV18
cdr3_aa: CASSPLRGGHLNTEAFF
cdr3_nt: TGTGCCAGCTCACCACTCCGGGGGGGACATCTGAACACTGAAGCTTTCTTT

clone_size: .
d_call: .
j_call: TRBJ2-7
v_call: TRBV6-2/TRBV6-3
cdr3_aa: CASSQSYEQYF
cdr3_nt: TGTGCCAGCAGTCAGTCCTACGAGCAGTACTTC

clone_size: once
d_call: .
j_call: TRBJ1-1
v_call: TRBV9
cdr3_aa: CASSVDSVLNTEAFF
cdr3_nt: TGTGCCAGCAGCGTGGACAGCGTACTGAACACTGAAGCTTTCTTT

clone_size: .
d_call: .
j_call: TRBJ1-2
v_call: TRBV11-2
cdr3_aa: CASSLDQGSFYGYTF
cdr3_nt: TGTGCCAGCAGCTTAGATCAGGGCAGCTTCTATGGCTACACCTTC

clone_size: .
d_call: .
j_call: TRBJ1-2
v_call: TRBV7-9
cdr3_aa: CASSVPSTDSNYGYTF
cdr3_nt: TGTGCCAGCAGCGTACCCTCGACAGACTCTAACTATGGCTACACCTTC

clone_size: .
d_call: .
j_call: TRBJ1-1
v_call: TRBV7-2
cdr3_aa: CASSIGLFTEAFF
cdr3_nt: TGTGCCAGCAGCATCGGACTGTTCACTGAAGCTTTCTTT

clone_size: .
d_call: TRBD2
j_call: TRBJ2-5
v_call: TRBV7-2
cdr3_aa: CASSLESSGRWQETQYF
cdr3_nt: TGTGCCAGCAGCTTAGAGTCTAGCGGGAGATGGCAAGAGACCCAGTACTTC